Described below is a single T cell receptor beta chain sequence and its context. What it recognizes is unknown. Generated by immunoSEQ multiplex PCR, the TCRdb table keeps only in-frame clones and is missing some. This table has over 65,000 clones, roughly 89% appearing once. Recipients boosted at about 4 weeks or about 12 weeks are pooled. These data are taken from a study of T cell responses to AZD1222 COVID-19 vaccine. Study-wide results and caveats: Nearly half of spike-specific TCRs reportedly go after variant regions that carry no mutations. Repertoire sampling happened only post peak T cell response. The donor group comprised mostly white British people and more females; the analysis possibly underestimated clonal diversity.

Between the trimmed V and J ends, which lost 4 bases and 9 bases, there was a span of 16 bases. Germline values: CDR1 LNHDA, CDR2 SQIVND (reference sequence). The CDR3 contains 14 residues. The sample here was peripheral blood, taken 28 days after the second AZD1222 dose. This chain joins TRBV19 and TRBJ1-3, with D possibly TRBD1 on 6 matching bases. This receptor was taken from an adult who received the AZD1222 COVID-19 vaccine. The CDR3 DNA sequence: TGTGCCAGTAGTACACAAGGGACATTGGGCACCATATATTTT. It is translated as CASSTQGTLGTIYF.